The TCR beta chain described here comes from a study of blood T cell repertoires in COVID-19. The wider study: Researchers got acute and convalescent COVID-19 samples from the United States, Italy and Spain. T cells, B-cell-depleted T cells, or PBMCs provided the cDNA or gDNA that served as material.

The V segment lost 6 bases and the J segment 9 bases; nucleotides outside the gene matches: 7. This CDR3 spans 12 amino acids. Seattle's enrolled individuals joined amid active infection and were then monitored longitudinally. In the authors' methods: The assay estimated nucleated cells by amplifying reference gene primers. The assay was immunoSEQ multiplex PCR, and TCRdb's table has in-frame clones only and misses some. The DNA was the basis for D and trimming; V, J and clone size are from that table. Of roughly 200,000 clones in the sample, 83% were seen once. The rearrangement links TRBV12-3 or TRBV12-4 to TRBJ2-7; TRBD2 aligns across 8 bases. This TCR was sampled from a woman younger than 45 with COVID-19, enrolled during active disease. Sample: peripheral blood. CDR3 protein: CASRRERESQYF. The CDR3 DNA follows: TGTGCCAGCAGACGGGAGCGGGAGTCGCAGTACTTC.